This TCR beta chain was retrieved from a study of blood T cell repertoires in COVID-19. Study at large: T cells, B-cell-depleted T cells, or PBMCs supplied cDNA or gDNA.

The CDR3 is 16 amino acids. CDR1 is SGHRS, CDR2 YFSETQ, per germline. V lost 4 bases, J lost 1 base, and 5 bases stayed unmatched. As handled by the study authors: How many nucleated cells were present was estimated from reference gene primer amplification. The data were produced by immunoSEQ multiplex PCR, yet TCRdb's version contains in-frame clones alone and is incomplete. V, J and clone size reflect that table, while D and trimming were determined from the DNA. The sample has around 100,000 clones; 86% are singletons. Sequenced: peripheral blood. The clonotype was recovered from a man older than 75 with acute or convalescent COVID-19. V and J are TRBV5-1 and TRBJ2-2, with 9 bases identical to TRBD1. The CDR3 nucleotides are TGCGCCAGCAGCCCCCCGGGACAGGGGAACACCGGGGAGCTGTTTTTT. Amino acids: CASSPPGQGNTGELFF.